The text below deals with one T cell receptor beta chain. Its matching antigen is unknown. This table comes from immunoSEQ multiplex PCR, and its TCRdb copy is limited to in-frame clones, with some not included. This sample has about 79,000 clones, with nearly 90% found just once. This specimen belongs to a study of T cell responses to AZD1222 COVID-19 vaccine. General study results and limits: The study identified only five to seven AZD1222 recipients as seropositive at baseline. Clonal diversity may have been underestimated, and the donors were mostly white British, with more females than males.

Germline loops: CDR1 MNHEY, CDR2 SVGAGI. This CDR3 has 14 amino acids. Trimming left V 2 bases short and J 7 bases short, with 15 bases between. Sequences were derived from peripheral blood, sampled 28 days after the second AZD1222 dose. The chain joins TRBV6-5 to TRBJ2-7, with D perhaps being TRBD1 or TRBD2 (6 bases each). The receptor's source is an adult who received the AZD1222 COVID-19 vaccine. The CDR3: CASSYGPGAGEQYF. For the CDR3, the DNA is TGTGCCAGCAGTTACGGTCCGGGGGCAGGGGAGCAGTACTTC.